This T cell receptor beta chain was found in a study of T cell repertoires in ileal Crohn's disease. This sample's time point: proximal margin of the surgical specimen (macroscopically non-inflamed). This CDR3 contains 14 residues. In germline, CDR1 is SNHLY, CDR2 FYNNEI. The V segment lost 6 bases and the J segment 5 bases; nucleotides outside the gene matches: 2. The table came from immunoSEQ multiplex PCR; TCRdb's copy has only in-frame clones and leaves some out. Among around 3,100 clones, 69% were seen once, and the ten largest hold roughly 25%. Material: ileal tissue. This receptor was identified in an adult with Crohn's disease. The rearrangement joins TRBV2 to TRBJ2-2; TRBD2 matches at 11 bases. CDR3 in amino acids: CASRLAGATGELFF. Written as DNA, the CDR3 is TGTGCCAGCAGACTAGCGGGAGCAACCGGGGAGCTGTTTTTT.